The rows below give T cell receptor beta chains drawn from one sample of a study of blood T cell repertoires in COVID-19. Repertoires were generated with immunoSEQ multiplex PCR, while TCRdb's copy carries only in-frame clones and drops some. The table records fewer than 250,000 clones, 92% of them present only once. The sample consisted of peripheral blood. These receptors were collected from a man aged 25 to 40 with COVID-19, enrolled during active disease. CDR3s include the opening cysteine and the closing phenylalanine or tryptophan. A D gene is named only where the DNA matches it firmly. Size is stated for part of the rows, as once, few or many counts, or as a class when the clone is expanded.

D: TRBD2; size: NA; V: TRBV11-3; J: TRBJ2-1; DNA: TGTGCCAGCAGCTTAGATCCCGGGGGGTACAATGAGCAGTTCTTC; CDR3: CASSLDPGGYNEQFF
D: NA; size: NA; V: TRBV3-1/TRBV3-2; J: TRBJ1-1; DNA: TGTGCCAGCAGCCCCGACATGTTGATAAGGGGTGAAGCTTTCTTT; CDR3: CASSPDMLIRGEAFF
D: NA; size: NA; V: TRBV6-6; J: TRBJ1-5; DNA: TGTGCCAGCAGTGAGACACGTAGCAATCAGCCCCAGCATTTT; CDR3: CASSETRSNQPQHF
D: TRBD1; size: NA; V: TRBV5-1; J: TRBJ2-3; DNA: TGCGCCAGCAGCCAGGGACAGGGGGAGGCAGCGCAGTATTTT; CDR3: CASSQGQGEAAQYF
D: TRBD2; size: NA; V: TRBV23-1; J: TRBJ2-3; DNA: TGCGCCAGCAGTCGGGTCTGTACGGGGGGTACAGATACGCAGTATTTT; CDR3: CASSRVCTGGTDTQYF
D: TRBD2; size: NA; V: TRBV5-1; J: TRBJ2-2; DNA: TGCGCCAGCAGCTTGGCGGGCGCGGGGGGGATCACCGGGGAGCTGTTTTTT; CDR3: CASSLAGAGGITGELFF
D: TRBD1; size: NA; V: TRBV30; J: TRBJ1-4; DNA: TGTGCCTGGAGCGCCGGGACAGGGGACGAAAAACTGTTTTTT; CDR3: CAWSAGTGDEKLFF
D: NA; size: NA; V: TRBV6-1; J: TRBJ2-5; DNA: TGTGCCAGCAGTGAATCTCGTCTGGGGGGAGCACAAGAGACCCAGTACTTC; CDR3: CASSESRLGGAQETQYF
D: TRBD1; size: NA; V: TRBV7-7; J: TRBJ2-1; DNA: TGTGCCAGCAGCTATCCAGGGGGCAATGAGCAGTTCTTC; CDR3: CASSYPGGNEQFF
D: NA; size: NA; V: TRBV3-1/TRBV3-2; J: TRBJ2-3; DNA: TGTGCCAGCAGCCCAGGCCCTTTCCAAAGCCCTGGGGGGACAGATACGCAGTATTTT; CDR3: CASSPGPFQSPGGTDTQYF
D: NA; size: NA; V: TRBV2; J: TRBJ2-7; DNA: TGTGCCAGCAGTGTGCGTTACGAGCAGTACTTC; CDR3: CASSVRYEQYF
D: NA; size: NA; V: TRBV30; J: TRBJ1-5; DNA: TGTGCCTGGAGTGGAACAGGGTTACCAGATCAGCCCCAGCATTTT; CDR3: CAWSGTGLPDQPQHF
D: TRBD1; size: NA; V: TRBV2; J: TRBJ1-2; DNA: TGTGCCAGCAGAAGGGGGCCCGGGACAGGGACTACCGAACTTAACTATGGCTACACCTTC; CDR3: CASRRGPGTGTTELNYGYTF
D: TRBD1; size: NA; V: TRBV19; J: TRBJ1-5; DNA: TGTGCCAGTAGTGGACAGGGGTTTCAGCCCCAGCATTTT; CDR3: CASSGQGFQPQHF
D: TRBD1; size: NA; V: TRBV6-5; J: TRBJ2-7; DNA: TGTGCCAGCAGTTACTCGCCGGACAGGGCTGGCGAGCAGTACTTC; CDR3: CASSYSPDRAGEQYF
D: NA; size: few; V: TRBV5-6; J: TRBJ1-6; DNA: TGTGCCAGCAGCTTGGCAGGGTACAATTCACCCCTCCACTTT; CDR3: CASSLAGYNSPLHF
D: TRBD1; size: NA; V: TRBV7-9; J: TRBJ2-6; DNA: TGTGCCAGCAGCTTAGAAACAGGGGAGAAGGCCAACGTCCTGACTTTC; CDR3: CASSLETGEKANVLTF
D: TRBD1; size: NA; V: TRBV13; J: TRBJ1-6; DNA: TGTGCCAGCAGCTTAGGGGACAGGGAAAGTTCACCCCTCCACTTT; CDR3: CASSLGDRESSPLHF
D: NA; size: NA; V: TRBV27; J: TRBJ2-6; DNA: TGTGCCAGCGGAGCAGTTGGGGCCAACGTCCTGACTTTC; CDR3: CASGAVGANVLTF
D: TRBD1; size: NA; V: TRBV5-1; J: TRBJ1-3; DNA: TGCGCCAGCAGCTTGTCCCTGACAGGGTTATCTGGAAACACCATATATTTT; CDR3: CASSLSLTGLSGNTIYF
D: TRBD1; size: NA; V: TRBV25-1; J: TRBJ2-3; DNA: TGTGCCAGCAGTCCTTCAGGGACAGGGGACCTGAGCACAGATACGCAGTATTTT; CDR3: CASSPSGTGDLSTDTQYF
D: TRBD2; size: NA; V: TRBV5-4; J: TRBJ2-2; DNA: TGTGCCAGCAGCGATAGCGGGGGGGCCGCCGGGGAGCTGTTTTTT; CDR3: CASSDSGGAAGELFF
D: NA; size: NA; V: TRBV25-1; J: TRBJ1-1; DNA: TGTGCCAGCAATAAAGACAGTACTGAAGCTTTCTTT; CDR3: CASNKDSTEAFF
D: NA; size: NA; V: TRBV12-2; J: TRBJ2-7; DNA: TGTGCAAGTCGCCCGAATTCCGGGACACCCTCCTACGAGCAGTACTTC; CDR3: CASRPNSGTPSYEQYF
D: NA; size: NA; V: TRBV6-4; J: TRBJ1-6; DNA: TGTGCCAGCAGTGACTCGCAGGGGACATCCCTCCACTTT; CDR3: CASSDSQGTSLHF
D: TRBD2; size: NA; V: TRBV2; J: TRBJ2-5; DNA: TGTGCCAGCAGTGAGGGTCGGCTAGCGGGGTGGCAAGAGACCCAGTACTTC; CDR3: CASSEGRLAGWQETQYF
D: TRBD1; size: NA; V: TRBV5-6; J: TRBJ1-4; DNA: TGTGCCAGCAGCTCGGGACAGGTTAATGAAAAACTGTTTTTT; CDR3: CASSSGQVNEKLFF
D: TRBD1; size: NA; V: TRBV6-1; J: TRBJ1-1; DNA: TGTGCCAGCAGTGAGTCGACAGGGATGGCTTTCTTT; CDR3: CASSESTGMAFF
D: NA; size: NA; V: TRBV9; J: TRBJ1-6; DNA: TGTGCCAGCAGCGGACTAACAGGGCTTGACGATTCACCCCTCCACTTT; CDR3: CASSGLTGLDDSPLHF
D: NA; size: NA; V: TRBV7-2; J: TRBJ1-1; DNA: TGTGCCAGCACCCATTACACTGAAGCTTTCTTT; CDR3: CASTHYTEAFF
D: NA; size: once; V: TRBV7-9; J: TRBJ2-1; DNA: TGTGCCAGCAGCTTAATACTAGAGTGGGGATACAATGAGCAGTTCTTC; CDR3: CASSLILEWGYNEQFF
D: TRBD1; size: NA; V: TRBV10-3; J: TRBJ1-1; DNA: TGTGCCATACGACAGGGTCTGGACACTGAAGCTTTCTTT; CDR3: CAIRQGLDTEAFF
D: NA; size: NA; V: TRBV2; J: TRBJ1-5; DNA: TGTGCCAGCAGTATAACTTCGAGCAATCAGCCCCAGCATTTT; CDR3: CASSITSSNQPQHF
D: NA; size: few; V: TRBV19; J: TRBJ1-5; DNA: TGTGCCAGTAGTATAGAAGGGCAGGGTTTAATAGGTGCGTACGGTCAGCCCCAGCATTTT; CDR3: CASSIEGQGLIGAYGQPQHF
D: NA; size: NA; V: TRBV30; J: TRBJ1-1; DNA: TGTGCCTGGGGGAGCGGACGCACCATCGAAGCTTTCTTT; CDR3: CAWGSGRTIEAFF
D: NA; size: NA; V: TRBV9; J: TRBJ1-2; DNA: TGTGCCAGCAGCGTAGGTAGCAGGGAATATGGCTACACCTTC; CDR3: CASSVGSREYGYTF
D: TRBD1; size: NA; V: TRBV14; J: TRBJ2-6; DNA: TGTGCCAGCAGTCGCACGACAGGGCCCTCCGGGGCCAACGTCCTGACTTTC; CDR3: CASSRTTGPSGANVLTF
D: TRBD1; size: NA; V: TRBV2; J: TRBJ1-5; DNA: TGTGCCAGCAGTTTTGACAGGGATGGTCAGCCCCAGCATTTT; CDR3: CASSFDRDGQPQHF
D: NA; size: once; V: TRBV6-1; J: TRBJ1-6; DNA: TGTGCCAGCAGTGAGCGGGGACTGGGCAATTCACCCCTCCACTTT; CDR3: CASSERGLGNSPLHF
D: TRBD1; size: NA; V: TRBV6-5; J: TRBJ1-2; DNA: TGTGCCAGCAGTTTACAGGGGCAGGGTGGCTACACCTTC; CDR3: CASSLQGQGGYTF
D: NA; size: NA; V: TRBV9; J: TRBJ1-6; DNA: TGTGCCAGCAGCCACTTCGAGAGCTCCTATAATTCACCCCTCCACTTT; CDR3: CASSHFESSYNSPLHF